Following are 16 T cell receptor beta chains from one sample sequenced in a study of blood T cell repertoires in COVID-19. Repertoires were generated with immunoSEQ multiplex PCR, while TCRdb's copy carries only in-frame clones and drops some. The sample holds 200,000 to 250,000 clones, 75% to 85% seen once. Sequenced: peripheral blood. The receptors were sampled from a woman older than 75 with COVID-19, enrolled during active disease.

This clone was counted a few times. This sequence joins TRBV18 and TRBJ2-7; tentatively, D is TRBD2 (5 bases). Between the trimmed V and J ends, which lost 0 bases and 5 bases, there was a span of 8 bases. This CDR3 comprises 13 residues. CDR1 is KGHSH and CDR2 is LQKENI in the germline V gene. The CDR3 is CASSPPGSHEQYF. The CDR3 DNA follows: TGTGCCAGCTCACCACCAGGGAGCCACGAGCAGTACTTC. Complete variable domain (other parts from reference TRBV18 and TRBJ2-7): NAGVMQNPRHLVRRRGQEARLRCSPMKGHSHVYWYRQLPEEGLKFMVYLQKENIIDESGMPKERFSAEFPKEGPSILRIQQVVRGDSAAYFCASSPPGSHEQYFGPGTRLTVT.

This rearrangement joins TRBV11-2 to TRBJ1-4; D gene ambiguous. The CDR3 has 14 amino acids. V was clipped by 7 bases and J by 6 bases, with 15 bases between them. CDR1 and CDR2 (germline): SGHAT, FQNNGV. CDR3: CASNHYREHEKLFF. The CDR3 DNA is TGTGCCAGCAACCATTATCGGGAGCATGAAAAACTGTTTTTT.

This chain uses TRBV3-1 (or the pseudogene TRBV3-2) with TRBJ2-5; D perhaps matches TRBD1 (5 bases). Trimming took off 0 bases at V and 4 bases at J, with 12 bases between the two ends. The CDR3 length is 15 residues. The germline gives CDR1 LGHDT, CDR2 YNNKEL (reference sequence). Written as DNA, the CDR3 is TGTGCCAGCAGCCAAGATCTAGGGGCTAGAGAGACCCAGTACTTC. Protein sequence: CASSQDLGARETQYF.

The chain uses TRBV6-5 and TRBJ2-1; unclear D gene. The CDR3 is 16 amino acids. The V gene lost 0 bases and the J gene lost 2 bases, with 11 bases spanning the gap. Germline CDR1 is MNHEY and CDR2 is SVGAGI. The CDR3 DNA sequence: TGTGCCAGCAGTTACTCGAGTCAGGCAGCCTACAATGAGCAGTTCTTC. It is translated as CASSYSSQAAYNEQFF.

The chain is built from TRBV27 and TRBJ2-1; TRBD2 matches at 14 bases. Germline assignment: CDR1 MNHEY and CDR2 SMNVEV (reference sequence). With 4 bases clipped from V and 14 bases from J, the junction kept 13 bases outside the gene matches. The CDR3 consists of 16 residues. CDR3 loop: CASSSPGLAGVPLEFF. CDR3 nucleotides: TGTGCCAGCAGTTCTCCGGGACTAGCGGGGGTTCCCTTGGAGTTCTTC.

The V gene is TRBV7-9, the J gene TRBJ2-3, with D maybe TRBD1 (5 bases). This CDR3 region has 15 residues. The V gene's germline CDR1 is SEHNR and CDR2 FQNEAQ (reference sequence). Between the trimmed V and J ends, which lost 1 base and 4 bases, there was a span of 12 bases. The CDR3 nucleotides read TGTGCCAGCAGCTTAGGTGGGGCTAACGCAGATACGCAGTATTTT. Its protein product is CASSLGGANADTQYF.

The rearrangement links TRBV5-1 to TRBJ2-5, with D possibly being TRBD1 (6 bases). The CDR3 is 14 amino acids. The germline gives CDR1 SGHRS, CDR2 YFSETQ. The ends were cut back, 3 bases at V and 4 bases at J, with 13 bases in the middle. The CDR3 nucleotides read TGCGCCAGCAGCTCGGGACATACGGTAGAGACCCAGTACTTC. Translation gives CASSSGHTVETQYF.

The CDR3 region is CASAGGKNTEAFF. CDR3 DNA: TGTGCCAGCGCCGGGGGGAAGAACACTGAAGCTTTCTTT. The V call is TRBV12-3 or TRBV12-4, the J call TRBJ1-1; perhaps TRBD1 as D (5 bases). V was trimmed by 8 bases and J by 1 base, leaving 11 bases between them. The CDR3 totals 13 residues.

The J gene is TRBJ1-5, the V gene TRBV11-2; 9 bases match TRBD1. The CDR3 contains 13 residues. After removal of 7 bases from V and 6 bases from J, the junction contained 4 bases not matched to a gene. From germline, CDR1 is SGHAT and CDR2 FQNNGV. Written as DNA, the CDR3 is TGTGCCAGCAACAGGGGGCACGGTCAGCCCCAGCATTTT. Protein sequence: CASNRGHGQPQHF.

The chain carries TRBV5-1 and TRBJ1-6; 9 bases are a match to TRBD1. CDR3 length equals 17 residues. Trimming removed 3 bases from V and 7 bases from J; junction bases left unmatched: 11. Germline V CDR1 and CDR2: SGHRS, YFSETQ. In DNA form, the CDR3 reads TGCGCCAGCAGCTGGGGGGGACAGGGAGCTGGGAATTCACCCCTCCACTTT. Encoded protein: CASSWGGQGAGNSPLHF. The variable domain in full, completed from reference TRBV5-1 and TRBJ1-6, reads KAGVTQTPRYLIKTRGQQVTLSCSPISGHRSVSWYQQTPGQGLQFLFEYFSETQRNKGNFPGRFSGRQFSNSRSEMNVSTLELGDSALYLCASSWGGQGAGNSPLHFGNGTRLTVT.

About this clone: Other DNA sequences within the sample encode an identical CDR3. The chain has TRBV5-4 and TRBJ2-7; the match to TRBD1 covers 9 bases. The trim removed 2 bases at V and 6 bases at J, leaving 6 bases unmatched. Looked up from germline, CDR1 is SGHNT and CDR2 is YYREEE (reference sequence). CDR3 length equals 14 residues. The CDR3 bases are TGTGCCAGCAGCTTTCGGGGACAGGGCCGCGAGCAGTACTTC. It yields the protein CASSFRGQGREQYF.

This chain uses TRBV2 with TRBJ2-3, with 8 bases identical to TRBD2. This CDR3 is built from 14 residues. Germline CDR1 SNHLY, CDR2 FYNNEI. V lost 8 bases, J lost 2 bases, and 6 bases stayed unmatched. DNA of the CDR3: TGTGCCAGCTGCGGGGGGCTCTACACAGATACGCAGTATTTT. As protein: CASCGGLYTDTQYF.

Concerning this clone itself: One junction end disagrees with the germline gene, perhaps due to a read error. The V gene is TRBV3-1 (or the pseudogene TRBV3-2), the J gene TRBJ2-1; 7 nucleotides align to TRBD1. CDR1 LGHDT and CDR2 YNNKEL come from the germline V gene (reference sequence). The CDR3 has 12 amino acids. The CDR3 spells CAGSLTGLEQFF. CDR3 nucleotide sequence: TGTGCCGGCAGCCTGACAGGGCTTGAGCAGTTCTTC.

The chain employs TRBV30 and TRBJ1-1; D not certain. The germline CDR1 and CDR2 sequences are GTSNPN and SVGIG (reference sequence). CDR3 length: 13 residues. V shed 7 bases and J shed 0 bases, with 12 bases lying between them. CDR3 sequence (DNA): TGTGCCTCCCAACCCCAGGTGAACACTGAAGCTTTCTTT. Translating gives CASQPQVNTEAFF.

The chain is built from TRBV5-4 and TRBJ1-2, with D perhaps matching TRBD1 (5 bases). The CDR3 spans 11 residues. Per the germline V gene, CDR1 is SGHNT and CDR2 is YYREEE (reference sequence). The V gene lost 4 bases and the J gene lost 4 bases, with 5 bases spanning the gap. The CDR3 loop is CASSQGYGYTF. The CDR3 nucleotides are TGTGCCAGCAGCCAGGGCTATGGCTACACCTTC.

This clone appeared a single time. DNA for the CDR3: TGCGCCAGCAGCTTTAAAATGGGGTCAGGGAAATATGCAACTAATGAAAAACTGTTTTTT. It translates to CASSFKMGSGKYATNEKLFF. The rearrangement joins TRBV5-1 to TRBJ1-4; tentatively, D is TRBD1 (5 bases). The CDR3 spans 20 residues. Germline loops: CDR1 SGHRS, CDR2 YFSETQ. Trimming took off 2 bases at V and 0 bases at J, with 23 bases between the two ends.